The 8 T cell receptor beta chains below were found in one sample sequenced in a study of T cell changes during pregnancy in multiple sclerosis (dated by TCRdb to about 2019). The protocol used for the library was the immunoSEQ multiplex PCR assay. Entries here come from immuneACCESS through TCRdb and include only in-frame sequences with V and J called. Some clones fail to appear in such tables; in the studies checked, an unresolved V gene covers under half of the shortfall, and the cause of the remainder is unknown. This sample holds roughly 30,000 clones; approximately 91% were observed only once. The biggest ten clones account for almost 8% of the sample. The sequenced sample was CD8+ T cells from peripheral blood mononuclear cells, obtained before pregnancy. These receptors all come from a female donor with multiple sclerosis, enrolled in a pregnancy study.

This rearrangement joins TRBV4-1 to TRBJ2-1, with 10 bases matching TRBD2. Trimming took 3 bases from V and 8 from J; bases not matched to a gene: 10. CDR3 length: 16 residues. Germline CDR1 is MGHRA and CDR2 is YSYEKL. For the CDR3, the DNA is TGCGCCAGCAGCCAGACAGTAGCGGGGGGCTGGCATGAGCAGTTCTTC. Translated: CASSQTVAGGWHEQFF.

The chain carries TRBV2 and TRBJ1-2; TRBD1 agrees at 10 bases. After removal of 8 bases from V and 7 bases from J, the junction contained 4 bases not matched to a gene. CDR3 length: 12 amino acids. CDR1 SNHLY and CDR2 FYNNEI come from the germline V gene. The CDR3: CASGTGEFGYTF. DNA of the CDR3: TGTGCCAGCGGGACAGGGGAATTTGGCTACACCTTC.

The V call is TRBV5-6, the J call TRBJ2-3; no clear D. Germline assignment: CDR1 SGHDT and CDR2 YYEEEE. The CDR3 totals 15 residues. V lost 0 bases, J lost 1 base, and 9 bases lay in between. The CDR3 nucleotides read TGTGCCAGCAGCTTGGCCGTTTCAGGCACAGATACGCAGTATTTT. Translation: CASSLAVSGTDTQYF.

V and J are TRBV7-2 and TRBJ2-2; 7 bases align to TRBD1. The CDR3 has 17 amino acids. With V trimmed by 5 bases and J by 4 bases, 13 bases remained unmatched. Germline V gives CDR1 SGHTA, CDR2 FQGNSA. CDR3 protein: CASSPGGWAGFTGELFF. The CDR3 nucleotides read TGTGCCAGCAGCCCAGGGGGTTGGGCAGGGTTCACCGGGGAGCTGTTTTTT.

The CDR3 DNA reads TGTGCCAGCAACAGTATTGGACTAGCCTGGGGCTACGAGCAGTACTTC. This codes for CASNSIGLAWGYEQYF. The rearrangement links TRBV28 to TRBJ2-7; TRBD2 aligns across 8 bases. CDR1 is MDHEN and CDR2 is SYDVKM in the germline V gene. The junction had 14 bases not matched to a gene; V was cut back by 7 bases and J by 3 bases. The CDR3 extends over 16 amino acids.

The chain couples TRBV6-5 to TRBJ1-1; TRBD1 matches 7 bases. J was trimmed by 7 bases and V by 2 bases; bases with no gene match: 4. CDR3 length: 13 residues. The germline gives CDR1 MNHEY, CDR2 SVGAGI. The CDR3 sequence is CASSYRYRGEAFF. The CDR3 nucleotides read TGTGCCAGCAGTTACCGATACAGGGGTGAAGCTTTCTTT.

This clone was seen once. The rearrangement links TRBV25-1 to TRBJ2-7; no firm D call. The CDR3 contains 13 residues. Germline CDR1 and CDR2: MGHDK and SYGVNS. V was cut by 7 bases and J by 2 bases, with 12 bases left in between. DNA of the CDR3: TGTGCCAGCACCCAGACTGATACCTACGAGCAGTACTTC. Protein sequence: CASTQTDTYEQYF.

This clone was found once. The J gene is TRBJ2-5, the V gene TRBV5-4, with TRBD2 matching 11 bases. Germline V gene data show CDR1 as SGHNT and CDR2 as YYREEE (reference sequence). Germline trimming cut 0 bases from V and 4 bases from J; bases unmatched to any gene: 8. This CDR3 has 17 residues. CDR3 region: CASSLERSGGAPETQYF. Here the CDR3 DNA reads TGTGCCAGCAGCTTGGAGCGTAGCGGGGGGGCCCCAGAGACCCAGTACTTC.